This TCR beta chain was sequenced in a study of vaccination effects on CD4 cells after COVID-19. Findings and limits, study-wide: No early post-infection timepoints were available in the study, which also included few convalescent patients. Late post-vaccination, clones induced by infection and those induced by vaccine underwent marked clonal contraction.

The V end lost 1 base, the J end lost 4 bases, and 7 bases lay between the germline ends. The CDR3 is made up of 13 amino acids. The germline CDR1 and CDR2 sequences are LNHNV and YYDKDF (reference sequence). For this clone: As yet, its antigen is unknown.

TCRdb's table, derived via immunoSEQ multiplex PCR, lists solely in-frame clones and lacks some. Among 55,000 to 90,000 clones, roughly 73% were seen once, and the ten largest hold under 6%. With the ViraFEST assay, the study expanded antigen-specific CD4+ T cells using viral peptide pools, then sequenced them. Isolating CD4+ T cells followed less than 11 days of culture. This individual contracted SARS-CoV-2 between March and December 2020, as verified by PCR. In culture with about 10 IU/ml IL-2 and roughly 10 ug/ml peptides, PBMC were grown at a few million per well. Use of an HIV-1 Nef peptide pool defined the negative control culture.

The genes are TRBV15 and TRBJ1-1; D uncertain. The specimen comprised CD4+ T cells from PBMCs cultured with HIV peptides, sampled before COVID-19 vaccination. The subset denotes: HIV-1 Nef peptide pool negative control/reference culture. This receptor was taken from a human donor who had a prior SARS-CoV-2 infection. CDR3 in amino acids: CATSRATGTEAFF. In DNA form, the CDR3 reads TGTGCCACCAGCAGAGCTACGGGCACTGAAGCTTTCTTT.